The 20 T cell receptor beta chains in this list originate from one sample, sequenced in a study of technical replicates of blood from a handful of donors. Sequencing used immunoSEQ multiplex PCR; TCRdb keeps in-frame clones, though not all of them. The profile shows roughly 82,000 clones, roughly 95% of them singletons. The sequencing sample was made of T cells isolated from PBMCs. The receptors shown here come from a human donor in good health.

The J gene is TRBJ2-3, the V gene TRBV29-1; 14 bases align to TRBD2. V dropped 2 bases and J dropped 0; count of bases not matched to a gene: 7. CDR1 and CDR2 from the germline V gene are SQVTM and ANQGSEA. This CDR3 has 18 amino acids. The CDR3 nucleotides are TGCAGCGTTGAAACCGGGACTAGCGGGAGAAGAAGCACAGATACGCAGTATTTT. Protein: CSVETGTSGRRSTDTQYF.

This sequence joins TRBV29-1 and TRBJ2-5, with 15 bases matching TRBD2. Looked up from germline, CDR1 is SQVTM and CDR2 is ANQGSEA. This CDR3 comprises 15 residues. V was clipped by 4 bases and J by 10 bases; unmatched bases: 10. The CDR3 sequence: CSVGEGLAGGVSQYF. Written as DNA, the CDR3 is TGCAGCGTTGGGGAGGGACTAGCGGGAGGAGTGAGCCAGTACTTC.

The rearrangement links TRBV25-1 to TRBJ2-1, with TRBD1 identical over 8 bases. Germline V gene lookup returns CDR1 MGHDK and CDR2 SYGVNS. The CDR3 sequence is 16 residues long. The V and J ends lost 3 bases and 2 bases, in that order; junction bases with no gene match: 6. The CDR3 DNA follows: TGTGCCAGCAGTGATCCGGACAGGGAACCCTACAATGAGCAGTTCTTC. Its protein product is CASSDPDREPYNEQFF.

This rearrangement joins TRBV11-2 to TRBJ2-7, with 12 positions matching TRBD2. Per the germline V gene, CDR1 is SGHAT and CDR2 is FQNNGV. J gave up 0 bases and V 4 bases, and 4 bases lay outside the gene matches. The CDR3 spans 16 residues. The CDR3: CASSSLLAGGSYEQYF. CDR3 DNA sequence: TGTGCCAGCAGCTCCTTACTAGCGGGAGGCTCCTACGAGCAGTACTTC.

V and J are TRBV11-2 and TRBJ2-1; tentative D call: TRBD1 (5 bases). CDR1 is SGHAT, CDR2 FQNNGV, per germline. Trimming stripped 3 bases from V and 4 bases from J, with 13 bases between. The CDR3 contains 15 residues. The CDR3 DNA reads TGTGCCAGCAGCTTGGACACAAGCTCATACAATGAGCAGTTCTTC. Translating it yields CASSLDTSSYNEQFF.

V usage is TRBV9 and J usage is TRBJ1-5, with no clear D. CDR1 and CDR2 (germline): SGDLS, YYNGEE. The V end lost 4 bases, the J end lost 4 bases, and 9 bases lay between the germline ends. The CDR3 has 13 residues. CDR3 residues: CASSLKPNQPQHF. The CDR3 DNA reads as TGTGCCAGCAGCCTTAAGCCTAATCAGCCCCAGCATTTT.

The chain employs TRBV11-3 and TRBJ2-3; 7 nucleotides line up with TRBD1. With V trimmed by 4 bases and J by 4 bases, 8 bases remained unmatched. CDR3 length: 15 amino acids. Germline CDR1 is SGHNT and CDR2 is YENEEA. The CDR3 loop reads CASSSRRQGSDTQYF. The CDR3 nucleotides read TGTGCCAGCAGCTCCCGGCGACAGGGCTCAGATACGCAGTATTTT.

CDR3 residues: CASSRRSVSGANVLTF. For the CDR3, the DNA is TGTGCCAGTAGCCGGCGGAGCGTCTCTGGGGCCAACGTCCTGACTTTC. The chain couples TRBV19 to TRBJ2-6; D is ambiguous. The CDR3 is 16 amino acids. V lost 6 bases, J lost 0 bases, and 12 bases lay in between. Germline CDR1 LNHDA, CDR2 SQIVND (reference sequence). Combining the CDR3 with reference TRBV19 and TRBJ2-6 gives the whole variable domain DGGITQSPKYLFRKEGQNVTLSCEQNLNHDAMYWYRQDPGQGLRLIYYSQIVNDFQKGDIAEGYSVSREKKESFPLTVTSAQKNPTAFYLCASSRRSVSGANVLTFGAGSRLTVL.

The chain links TRBV25-1 to TRBJ2-1; the D is unclear. Deletions cut 3 bases from V and 10 bases from J, with 7 bases between. CDR1 is MGHDK, CDR2 SYGVNS, per germline. This CDR3 spans 11 amino acids. The CDR3 region is CASSDLLEQFF. The CDR3 bases are TGTGCCAGCAGTGATCTTCTCGAGCAGTTCTTC.

Only one count was recorded for this clone. The gene calls are TRBV27 and TRBJ2-5; TRBD2 matches 10 bases. V shed 5 bases and J 2 bases; nucleotides not matched to a gene: 5. This CDR3 is built from 15 residues. The germline V gene has CDR1 MNHEY and CDR2 SMNVEV (reference sequence). The CDR3 bases are TGTGCCAGCAGTAATCTAGCGGGAGTACAAGAGACCCAGTACTTC. Translated: CASSNLAGVQETQYF.

V gene TRBV30 combines with J gene TRBJ1-2; TRBD1 aligns across 9 bases. Germline CDR1 GTSNPN, CDR2 SVGIG (reference sequence). CDR3 length: 12 residues. J gave up 8 bases and V 2 bases, and 3 bases lay outside the gene matches. The CDR3 nucleotides are TGTGCCTGGAGTCAGGACAGGGGAGGCTACACCTTC. It translates to CAWSQDRGGYTF.

The V and J genes are TRBV7-2 and TRBJ2-1; 7 bases match TRBD1. Germline values: CDR1 SGHTA, CDR2 FQGNSA. This CDR3 is built from 12 residues. Trimming took 6 bases from V and 10 from J; bases not matched to a gene: 6. CDR3 nucleotide sequence: TGTGCCAGCAGTTTGGGGACAGTGGAGCAGTTCTTC. Translation gives CASSLGTVEQFF.

The genes are TRBV5-6 and TRBJ1-2, with D maybe TRBD1 (5 bases). The ends were cut back, 4 bases at V and 4 bases at J, with 17 bases in the middle. This CDR3 comprises 15 residues. CDR1 is SGHDT, CDR2 YYEEEE, per germline. Written as DNA, the CDR3 is TGTGCCAGCAGCCCCGACCAGGGTGGCGGCTATGGCTACACCTTC. Amino acid sequence: CASSPDQGGGYGYTF.

The chain combines TRBV11-3 with TRBJ1-3; D is possibly TRBD1 (5 bases). Between the trimmed V and J ends, which lost 1 base and 4 bases, there was a span of 8 bases. CDR1 is SGHNT and CDR2 is YENEEA in the germline V gene. This CDR3 has 14 amino acids. The CDR3 sequence: CASSLAGDGNTIYF. In nucleotides, the CDR3 is TGTGCCAGCAGCTTAGCGGGGGACGGAAACACCATATATTTT. The entire variable domain, with the rest obtained from reference TRBV11-3 and TRBJ1-3, is as follows: EAGVVQSPRYKIIEKKQPVAFWCNPISGHNTLYWYLQNLGQGPELLIRYENEEAVDDSQLPKDRFSAERLKGVDSTLKIQPAELGDSAVYLCASSLAGDGNTIYFGEGSWLTVV.

This rearrangement joins TRBV6-5 to TRBJ2-7; 8 bases are a match to TRBD1. With 8 bases clipped from V and 4 bases from J, the junction kept 7 bases outside the gene matches. The CDR3 has 13 amino acids. CDR1 and CDR2 (germline): MNHEY, SVGAGI. CDR3 DNA: TGTGCCAGCGGGGACAGGCTATATTACGAGCAGTACTTC. Protein product: CASGDRLYYEQYF.

The CDR3 sequence is CASSLGHSNTEAFF. The DNA of the CDR3 is TGTGCCAGCAGTCTGGGACACTCGAACACTGAAGCTTTCTTT. The chain joins TRBV28 to TRBJ1-1, with D tentatively TRBD1 (6 bases). Germline lookup yields CDR1 MDHEN and CDR2 SYDVKM. The CDR3 runs to 14 residues. The V end lost 5 bases, the J end lost 1 base, and 11 bases lay between the germline ends.

This sequence joins TRBV6-5 and TRBJ2-7, with TRBD1 matching 7 bases. This CDR3 contains 12 residues. V dropped 4 bases and J dropped 6; count of bases not matched to a gene: 3. The V gene's germline CDR1 is MNHEY and CDR2 SVGAGI. The CDR3: CASSSQGTEQYF. The CDR3 nucleotides read TGTGCCAGCAGTTCACAGGGGACCGAGCAGTACTTC.

The chain links TRBV5-1 to TRBJ1-1; TRBD1 might be the D (5 bases). The CDR3 spans 13 residues. V lost 0 bases and J lost 3, with 6 bases in between. Germline V gene data show CDR1 as SGHRS and CDR2 as YFSETQ. CDR3 sequence: CASSLGQYTEAFF. CDR3 coding DNA: TGCGCCAGCAGCTTGGGACAGTACACTGAAGCTTTCTTT.

This CDR3 is CASSRSPVEEQYF. CDR3 nucleotides: TGCGCCAGCAGCCGATCTCCGGTAGAAGAGCAGTACTTC. The V and J genes are TRBV4-1 and TRBJ2-7; D unresolved. The CDR3 consists of 13 residues. V lost 4 bases to trimming and J lost 7 bases, with 14 bases between them. From germline, CDR1 is MGHRA and CDR2 YSYEKL.

The chain joins TRBV27 to TRBJ2-6, with 10 bases aligning to TRBD1. The V and J ends lost 0 bases and 2 bases, in that order; junction bases with no gene match: 4. This CDR3 is built from 18 residues. Germline V lookup: CDR1 MNHEY, CDR2 SMNVEV (reference sequence). CDR3 sequence: CASSLSWTGGTGANVLTF. CDR3 sequence (DNA): TGTGCCAGCAGTTTATCGTGGACAGGGGGTACTGGGGCCAACGTCCTGACTTTC.